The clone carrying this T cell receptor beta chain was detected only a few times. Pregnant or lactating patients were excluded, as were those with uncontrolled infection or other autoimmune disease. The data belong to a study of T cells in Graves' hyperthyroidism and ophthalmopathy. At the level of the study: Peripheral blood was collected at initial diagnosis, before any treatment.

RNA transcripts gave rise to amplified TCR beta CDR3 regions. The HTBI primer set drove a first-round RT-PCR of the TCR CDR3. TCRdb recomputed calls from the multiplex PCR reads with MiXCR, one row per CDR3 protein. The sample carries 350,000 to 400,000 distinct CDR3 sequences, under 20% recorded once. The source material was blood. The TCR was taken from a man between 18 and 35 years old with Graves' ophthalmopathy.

In nucleotides, the CDR3 is TGTGCCGCCTCCTTTCAAAGGGATTCACCCCTCCACTTT. Its translation: CAASFQRDSPLHF. The chain uses TRBV6-1 and TRBJ1-6; D gene ambiguous. There are 13 residues in the CDR3. Trimming cost V 11 bases and J 8 bases, with 16 bases left between them. Germline V gene lookup returns CDR1 MNHNS and CDR2 SASEGT.